Listed below are T cell receptor beta chains from one sample, sequenced in a study of T cell repertoires in cytomegalovirus infection. These receptors' targets are unknown. Each CDR3 protein gets one entry after TCRdb re-called the reads with MiXCR. The table shows about 89,000 distinct CDR3 sequences, with around 32% occurring only once. The source material was CD8+ T cells from cultured PBMCs, sampled from culture after CMV antigen stimulation. These receptors were collected from a human donor in good health (CMV status not recorded). Some clones in this sample may be carry-over from other donors' samples. Each CDR3 is given with its conserved first and last residue.

v_gene	j_gene	len	CDR3aa
TRBV6-2/TRBV6-3	TRBJ1-5	17	CASSYSQGGIGNQPQHF
TRBV28	TRBJ2-3	15	CASTWGGRGKDTQYF
TRBV5-1	TRBJ2-1	15	CASSLKPGSYNEQFF
TRBV7-8	TRBJ2-3	15	CASSPSGGAGDTQYF
TRBV5-4	TRBJ2-1	15	CASSFAGGPENEQFF
TRBV3-1	TRBJ2-3	12	CASSPAADTQYF
TRBV5-1	TRBJ1-1	15	CASSLEGWTNTEAFF
TRBV12-3/TRBV12-4	TRBJ1-6	16	CASSLQGPFYNSPLHF
TRBV12-3/TRBV12-4	TRBJ1-4	16	CASSLLTTGASGKLFF
TRBV15	TRBJ1-2	18	CATSREAGFIFGNYGYTF
TRBV27	TRBJ2-5	14	CASSLSPAGETQYF
TRBV7-2	TRBJ2-7	15	CASSVVQGDPYEQYF
TRBV3-1	TRBJ2-3	19	CASSQWKDGGLLGTDTQYF
TRBV28	TRBJ2-7	14	CASSLGTATYEQCF
TRBV27	TRBJ2-5	13	CASSLARGETQYF
TRBV6-5	TRBJ1-2	14	CASSQPDSNYGYTF
TRBV6-1	TRBJ2-3	14	CASFLDGGTDTQYF
TRBV19	TRBJ2-7	14	CASSIKTGVWEQYF
TRBV5-6	TRBJ2-7	14	CASSADRATYEQYF
TRBV7-9	TRBJ1-2	13	CASRPPGNYGYTF
TRBV6-1	TRBJ2-7	16	CASSEDGTGVSYEQYF
TRBV5-6	TRBJ2-3	14	CASSYSDSTDTQYF
TRBV19	TRBJ1-4	14	CATTGSPTNEKLFF
TRBV4-1	TRBJ1-2	14	CASSQDSGNYGYTF
TRBV7-9	TRBJ2-1	13	CASSLAVDNEQFF
TRBV6-1	TRBJ1-3	15	CASSSRRDRAGPIYF
TRBV24-1	TRBJ1-1	13	CATSPGVNTEAFF
TRBV6-5	TRBJ2-1	14	CASSRTSGANEQFF
TRBV9	TRBJ2-3	14	CASSATSGSDTQYF